The 23 T cell receptor beta chains listed next were all sequenced from one sample in a study of CD8 T cells in Susac syndrome. Reverse transcription of about 0.5 to 1 ug RNA was carried out with random hexamers. A single record per CDR3 protein comes from TCRdb applying MiXCR to the immunoSEQ multiplex PCR reads. The repertoire holds a few hundred thousand distinct CDR3 sequences, with almost 85% as singletons. The sequencing input was CD8+ T cells from PBMCs. Every receptor here comes from a human donor with multiple sclerosis.

This chain uses TRBV7-9 with TRBJ2-7, with TRBD2 as a possible D gene (5 bases). Germline CDR1 SEHNR, CDR2 FQNEAQ (reference sequence). Between the trimmed V and J ends, which lost 1 base and 5 bases, there was a span of 15 bases. This CDR3 region has 15 residues. This CDR3 is CASSLVGSYGDEQYF. The CDR3 nucleotides are TGTGCCAGCAGCTTAGTGGGGAGCTATGGAGACGAGCAGTACTTC.

This chain joins TRBV10-2 and TRBJ2-1; D remains ambiguous. The germline gives CDR1 WSHSY, CDR2 SAAADI. The CDR3 loop spans 13 amino acids. The V gene lost 4 bases and the J gene lost 3 bases, with 7 bases spanning the gap. As DNA, the CDR3 is TGCGCCAGCAGTGCCGGTCGCTACAATGAGCAGTTCTTC. Its protein is CASSAGRYNEQFF.

This clonotype showed up just a few times. The chain uses TRBV9 and TRBJ2-1, with 11 bases fitting TRBD2. CDR3 length equals 15 residues. CDR1 is SGDLS, CDR2 YYNGEE, per germline. The V and J ends lost 4 bases and 6 bases, in that order; junction bases with no gene match: 6. CDR3 bases: TGTGCCAGCAGCCCTCGCGGGACTAGCGGCAATGAGCAGTTCTTC. It specifies CASSPRGTSGNEQFF. Full variable domain (rest looked up from reference TRBV9 and TRBJ2-1): DSGVTQTPKHLITATGQRVTLRCSPRSGDLSVYWYQQSLDQGLQFLIQYYNGEERAKGNILERFSAQQFPDLHSELNLSSLELGDSALYFCASSPRGTSGNEQFFGPGTRLTVL.

Only a few counts were recorded for this clonotype. The CDR3 reads CASSQGYSYTDTQYF. DNA for the CDR3: TGCGCCAGCAGCCAAGGGTACAGTTACACAGATACGCAGTATTTT. The rearrangement joins TRBV4-3 to TRBJ2-3; no definite D call. From germline, CDR1 is LGHNA and CDR2 YSLEER. CDR3 length: 15 residues. V was trimmed by 1 base and J by 2 bases, leaving 10 bases between them.

The V call is TRBV27, the J call TRBJ1-5; D may be TRBD1 (5 bases). The CDR3 consists of 14 residues. CDR1 and CDR2 from the germline V gene are MNHEY and SMNVEV (reference sequence). V was shortened by 2 bases and J by 11 bases, with 16 bases between the two germline ends. For the CDR3, the DNA is TGTGCCAGCAGTTTACTAGACAGCCCATTGACCCAGCATTTT. It specifies CASSLLDSPLTQHF.

V usage is TRBV10-3 and J usage is TRBJ2-1; D remains ambiguous. CDR1 and CDR2 from the germline V gene are ENHRY and SYGVKD. The V end lost 2 bases, the J end lost 8 bases, and 7 bases lay between the germline ends. The CDR3 length is 12 residues. Here the CDR3 DNA reads TGTGCCATCAGTGAGATTAGCCATGAGCAGTTCTTC. This gives the protein CAISEISHEQFF.

The chain combines TRBV19 with TRBJ1-1, with D unclear. From germline, CDR1 is LNHDA and CDR2 SQIVND (reference sequence). Deletions cut 6 bases from V and 1 base from J, with 6 bases between. This CDR3 is 12 amino acids long. CDR3 sequence (DNA): TGTGCCAGTAGCCACCGGAACACTGAAGCTTTCTTT. The encoded protein is CASSHRNTEAFF.

This sequence joins TRBV4-3 and TRBJ2-7; 9 bases map to TRBD1. This CDR3 is 16 amino acids long. The germline V gene encodes CDR1 LGHNA and CDR2 YSLEER. Trimming took 0 bases from V and 4 from J; bases not matched to a gene: 7. Here the CDR3 DNA reads TGCGCCAGCAGCCAAGACTCCGGGACAGGGAAATACGAGCAGTACTTC. Protein product: CASSQDSGTGKYEQYF.

About this clonotype: An end of the junction differs from the germline gene, which may be a read error. CDR3 nucleotides: TGCAGCGTGGAAGACTCCTACAATGAGCAGTTCTTC. Translated, it gives CSVEDSYNEQFF. The V call is TRBV29-1, the J call TRBJ2-1; no reliable D call. The CDR3 sequence is 12 residues long. Germline V gene lookup returns CDR1 SQVTM and CDR2 ANQGSEA.

The gene calls are TRBV9 and TRBJ2-3; D is undetermined. Deletions cut 3 bases from V and 3 bases from J, with 14 bases between. The CDR3 length is 15 residues. Germline V CDR1 and CDR2: SGDLS, YYNGEE. The CDR3 nucleotides read TGTGCCAGCAGCGACGGAGCTAGGGAAACAGATACGCAGTATTTT. This translates into CASSDGARETDTQYF.

This rearrangement joins TRBV28 to TRBJ1-5, with D possibly matching TRBD1 (5 bases). Germline-derived CDR1 and CDR2 are MDHEN and SYDVKM. Between the trimmed V and J ends, which lost 3 bases and 7 bases, there was a span of 13 bases. This CDR3 comprises 14 residues. CDR3 sequence: CASSFNGDGQPQHF. CDR3 bases: TGTGCCAGCAGTTTTAACGGGGACGGACAGCCCCAGCATTTT. Based on the CDR3 plus reference TRBV28 and TRBJ1-5, the full variable domain is DVKVTQSSRYLVKRTGEKVFLECVQDMDHENMFWYRQDPGLGLRLIYFSYDVKMKEKGDIPEGYSVSREKKERFSLILESASTNQTSMYLCASSFNGDGQPQHFGDGTRLSIL.

The rearrangement joins TRBV10-2 to TRBJ2-1, with TRBD1 matching over 8 bases. The V and J ends lost 4 bases and 2 bases, in that order; junction bases with no gene match: 7. Germline assignment: CDR1 WSHSY and CDR2 SAAADI. The length of the CDR3 is 16 residues. The CDR3 spells CASSGTGTGPYNEQFF. CDR3 nucleotide sequence: TGCGCCAGCAGTGGTACCGGGACAGGACCCTACAATGAGCAGTTCTTC.

The rearrangement links TRBV10-2 to TRBJ2-7; 10 bases line up with TRBD2. Germline-derived CDR1 and CDR2 are WSHSY and SAAADI. J was trimmed by 4 bases and V by 6 bases; bases with no gene match: 6. This CDR3 region has 14 residues. The CDR3 sequence is CASSLAGEKYEQYF. As DNA, the CDR3 is TGCGCCAGCAGCCTAGCGGGAGAGAAATACGAGCAGTACTTC.

The J gene is TRBJ2-3, the V gene TRBV7-9; D not resolved. In germline, CDR1 is SEHNR, CDR2 FQNEAQ (reference sequence). The V end lost 5 bases, the J end lost 6 bases, and 9 bases lay between the germline ends. This CDR3 spans 12 amino acids. The CDR3 region is CASSPPVDTQYF. The CDR3 DNA reads TGTGCCAGCAGCCCGCCGGTGGATACGCAGTATTTT. The whole variable domain, filled in from reference TRBV7-9 and TRBJ2-3, reads DTGVSQNPRHKITKRGQNVTFRCDPISEHNRLYWYRQTLGQGPEFLTYFQNEAQLEKSRLLSDRFSAERPKGSFSTLEIQRTEQGDSAMYLCASSPPVDTQYFGPGTRLTVL.

The rearrangement links TRBV4-2 to TRBJ2-1; D gene uncertain. Trimming removed 1 base from V and 4 bases from J, with 14 bases in between. Germline CDR1 and CDR2: LGHNA and YNFKEQ. This CDR3 is 16 amino acids long. The CDR3 sequence: CASSQVSTSPYNEQFF. CDR3 DNA sequence: TGTGCCAGCAGCCAAGTCTCTACGTCGCCATACAATGAGCAGTTCTTC.

The V call is TRBV20-1, the J call TRBJ2-7; 9 nucleotides line up with TRBD2. Looked up from germline, CDR1 is DFQATT and CDR2 is SNEGSKA (reference sequence). The junction had 10 bases not matched to a gene; V was cut back by 6 bases and J by 4 bases. The CDR3 runs 14 residues. For the CDR3, the DNA is TGCAGTGCCAAGTCATGGCTAGCGGGATACGAGCAGTACTTC. It yields the protein CSAKSWLAGYEQYF.

The V and J genes are TRBV30 and TRBJ1-1; D is uncertain. Looked up from germline, CDR1 is GTSNPN and CDR2 is SVGIG (reference sequence). V gave up 5 bases and J gave up 2 bases, with 6 bases separating them. This CDR3 region has 11 residues. The CDR3 DNA is TGTGCCTGGGTATTTAACACTGAAGCTTTCTTT. This translates into CAWVFNTEAFF.

The chain carries TRBV19 and TRBJ1-2; 8 bases fit TRBD1. The CDR3 covers 13 residues. The germline gives CDR1 LNHDA, CDR2 SQIVND (reference sequence). The J segment lost 3 bases and the V segment lost 9 bases, leaving 6 bases of the junction unmatched. The CDR3 region is CASRGPTYYGYTF. CDR3 nucleotide sequence: TGTGCCAGCAGGGGGCCAACGTACTATGGCTACACCTTC.

This clonotype was recorded only once. This chain uses TRBV4-3 with TRBJ2-7, with D possibly matching TRBD1 (5 bases). This CDR3 is 16 amino acids long. Germline lookup yields CDR1 LGHNA and CDR2 YSLEER. The V gene lost 4 bases and the J gene lost 4 bases, with 20 bases spanning the gap. The CDR3 nucleotides read TGCGCCAGCAGCCCCGGACAATTCAGTCAGACGTACGAGCAGTACTTC. Protein sequence: CASSPGQFSQTYEQYF.

The sample holds one count of this clonotype. This chain uses TRBV15 with TRBJ2-7, with D tentatively TRBD1 or TRBD2 (5 bases each). Germline V gene sequence: CDR1 LNHNV, CDR2 YYDKDF (reference sequence). Trimming took 7 bases from V and 2 from J, leaving 18 bases between them. The CDR3 spans 15 residues. The CDR3 spells CATNLRGPPAYEQYF. CDR3 bases: TGTGCCACCAACCTGAGGGGCCCTCCCGCCTACGAGCAGTACTTC.

The gene calls are TRBV7-9 and TRBJ2-4, with 9 bases that match TRBD1. The CDR3 consists of 17 residues. After removal of 5 bases from V and 1 base from J, the junction contained 9 bases not matched to a gene. Germline V gene data show CDR1 as SEHNR and CDR2 as FQNEAQ (reference sequence). CDR3 DNA: TGTGCCAGCAGCCCGACAGGGGGAGGTTTGGCCAAAAACATTCAGTACTTC. This codes for CASSPTGGGLAKNIQYF.

The rearrangement links TRBV11-2 to TRBJ1-1; the match to TRBD1 covers 7 bases. Germline V gives CDR1 SGHAT, CDR2 FQNNGV. The CDR3 extends over 14 amino acids. V lost 6 bases and J lost 5; bases outside the gene matches: 9. Here the CDR3 DNA reads TGTGCCAGCAGGATGACAGGGCGGGGGACTGAAGCTTTCTTT. Translation: CASRMTGRGTEAFF.

V is TRBV5-1 and J is TRBJ2-1; D is perhaps TRBD2 (5 bases). This CDR3 spans 13 amino acids. CDR1 is SGHRS and CDR2 is YFSETQ in the germline V gene. With 0 bases removed from V and 6 bases from J, the gap between germline ends came to 7 bases. The CDR3 coding sequence is TGCGCCAGCAGCTTGGGGACTCCCAATGAGCAGTTCTTC. Translating it yields CASSLGTPNEQFF.